The 8 T cell receptor beta chains reported below all come from one sample, sequenced in a study of T cell responses to AZD1222 COVID-19 vaccine. Libraries were prepared by immunoSEQ multiplex PCR; TCRdb keeps only in-frame clonotypes and omits some of them. Seen here are 150,000 or so clones, 89% observed once, and the top ten hold 6.3%. Sequencing used peripheral blood, obtained on day 0 of AZD1222 vaccination. These receptors were obtained from an adult in good health.

J is TRBJ2-7 and V is TRBV30, with D possibly being TRBD1 (5 bases). The CDR3 runs to 16 residues. V was pared by 0 bases and J by 7 bases, with 22 bases between. The germline V gene encodes CDR1 GTSNPN and CDR2 SVGIG (reference sequence). CDR3 sequence (DNA): TGTGCCTGGAGTGTTTTTCGCGCCAGGGCTTCGGGTGAGCAGTACTTC. Translated: CAWSVFRARASGEQYF.

V is TRBV12-3 or TRBV12-4 and J is TRBJ1-1; D not certain. The CDR3 runs 13 residues. Trimming stripped 7 bases from V and 4 bases from J, with 13 bases between. This chain's CDR3 is CASTPTPSTEAFF. The CDR3 nucleotides are TGTGCCAGCACCCCTACACCCTCCACTGAAGCTTTCTTT.

This chain uses TRBV20-1 with TRBJ1-1; D uncertain. This CDR3 contains 11 residues. Germline CDR1 reads DFQATT; CDR2 reads SNEGSKA (reference sequence). Trimming removed 5 bases from V and 3 bases from J, with 7 bases in between. CDR3 protein: CSALDYTEAFF. The DNA for the CDR3 is TGCAGTGCTTTGGACTACACTGAAGCTTTCTTT.

The chain combines TRBV25-1 with TRBJ1-2, with 8 bases that match TRBD1. V was pared by 2 bases and J by 4 bases, with 3 bases of the junction left unmatched. This CDR3 has 14 residues. Germline lookup yields CDR1 MGHDK and CDR2 SYGVNS. CDR3: CASSEGQGRYGYTF. The DNA of the CDR3 is TGTGCCAGCAGTGAAGGACAGGGACGCTATGGCTACACCTTC.

The chain uses TRBV20-1 and TRBJ1-2; no clear D. V lost 8 bases and J 2 bases, leaving 9 bases between the germline ends. The CDR3 has 11 residues. The germline CDR1 and CDR2 sequences are DFQATT and SNEGSKA (reference sequence). The CDR3 loop is CSPPSNYGYTF. The CDR3 coding sequence is TGCAGTCCACCATCCAACTATGGCTACACCTTC.

This clone was recorded once. The chain is built from TRBV10-3 and TRBJ1-1, with D uncertain. Trimming shortened V by 6 bases and J by 1 base, and 6 bases separated the two germline ends. CDR3 length equals 12 residues. Germline CDR1 ENHRY, CDR2 SYGVKD. The CDR3 region has the DNA TGTGCCATCAGAAGCAAGAACACTGAAGCTTTCTTT. It specifies CAIRSKNTEAFF.

The chain recombines TRBV6-5 with TRBJ2-7; 7 positions match TRBD1. The germline V gene has CDR1 MNHEY and CDR2 SVGAGI. Trimming cost V 11 bases and J 0 bases; bases outside gene matches: 7. This CDR3 spans 13 amino acids. The CDR3 sequence is CASGTENSYEQYF. The CDR3 DNA reads as TGTGCCTCCGGGACAGAAAACTCCTACGAGCAGTACTTC.

This chain uses TRBV19 with TRBJ2-3; tentatively, D is TRBD2 (6 bases). The V gene lost 5 bases and the J gene lost 3 bases, with 15 bases spanning the gap. The CDR3 covers 15 residues. The germline CDR1 and CDR2 sequences are LNHDA and SQIVND (reference sequence). The DNA for the CDR3 is TGTGCCAGTAGTGGCGGGACCTTGGGGACAGATACGCAGTATTTT. As protein: CASSGGTLGTDTQYF. Full variable domain (missing parts from reference TRBV19 and TRBJ2-3): DGGITQSPKYLFRKEGQNVTLSCEQNLNHDAMYWYRQDPGQGLRLIYYSQIVNDFQKGDIAEGYSVSREKKESFPLTVTSAQKNPTAFYLCASSGGTLGTDTQYFGPGTRLTVL.